These 14 T cell receptor beta chains were all obtained from the same sample, sequenced in a study of cytomegalovirus exposure and HLA in healthy donors (dated by TCRdb to the late 2010s). Libraries were prepared through the immunoSEQ multiplex PCR assay. In its TCRdb copy, this immuneACCESS table keeps in-frame sequences only and misses some clones. Where compared with another copy, unresolved V genes explain less than half of these, and the others have no known cause. This sample holds approximately 270,000 clones; roughly 89% were observed only once. Clones ranked in the top ten supply 0.35% to 0.45% of the sample. Material for sequencing was PBMCs. These receptor sequences come from a woman under 30 in good health and CMV-seronegative.

The chain employs TRBV4-1 and TRBJ1-2; TRBD1 might be the D (5 bases). This CDR3 region has 14 residues. From germline, CDR1 is MGHRA and CDR2 YSYEKL. V lost 0 bases, J lost 1 base, and 6 bases lay in between. The CDR3 DNA is TGCGCCAGCAGCCAAGACCAGGGTAACTATGGCTACACCTTC. Translated, it gives CASSQDQGNYGYTF.

In the case of this clone: This sample also contains other DNA sequences that code for the same CDR3. The chain couples TRBV28 to TRBJ2-7; D not certain. There are 10 residues in the CDR3. CDR1 MDHEN and CDR2 SYDVKM come from the germline V gene. The V end lost 6 bases, the J end lost 2 bases, and 2 bases lay between the germline ends. The CDR3 region is CASSAYEQYF. The CDR3 nucleotides read TGTGCCAGCAGCGCCTACGAGCAGTACTTC.

J is TRBJ2-7 and V is TRBV4-1; 10 nucleotides line up with TRBD1. The CDR3 length is 17 residues. The V gene end was trimmed by 2 bases and the J gene end by 4 bases; junction bases not matched to a gene: 11. Germline loops: CDR1 MGHRA, CDR2 YSYEKL. The CDR3 loop reads CASSQPGQGLSPYEQYF. The DNA for the CDR3 is TGCGCCAGCAGCCAACCGGGACAGGGGCTTTCACCTTACGAGCAGTACTTC.

The J gene is TRBJ2-1, the V gene TRBV6-5; 9 bases match TRBD2. The ends lost 2 bases at V and 8 bases at J; junction bases unmatched: 4. Germline assignment: CDR1 MNHEY and CDR2 SVGAGI. The CDR3 length is 14 residues. The CDR3 nucleotides read TGTGCCAGCAGTTACGGGGGACTAGCAGATGAGCAGTTCTTC. Translating it yields CASSYGGLADEQFF.

The chain has TRBV7-3 and TRBJ2-7, with D possibly TRBD1 on 5 matching bases. The germline gives CDR1 SGHTA, CDR2 FQGTGA. The V and J ends lost 2 bases and 5 bases respectively, with 10 bases between them. The CDR3 covers 13 residues. CDR3 in amino acids: CASSLSGFNEQYF. The CDR3 DNA sequence: TGTGCCAGCAGCTTATCAGGGTTCAACGAGCAGTACTTC.

The chain employs TRBV14 and TRBJ1-2, with 7 bases matching TRBD1. V gave up 4 bases and J gave up 2 bases; unmatched junction bases: 7. Germline values: CDR1 SGHDN, CDR2 FVKESK. The CDR3 consists of 15 residues. The DNA of the CDR3 is TGTGCCAGCAGCCGGACAGGCGGCTTAAACTATGGCTACACCTTC. This encodes CASSRTGGLNYGYTF. Supplemented by reference TRBV14 and TRBJ1-2, the full variable domain reads EAGVTQFPSHSVIEKGQTVTLRCDPISGHDNLYWYRRVMGKEIKFLLHFVKESKQDESGMPNNRFLAERTGGTYSTLKVQPAELEDSGVYFCASSRTGGLNYGYTFGSGTRLTVV.

The J gene is TRBJ2-3, the V gene TRBV28, with D perhaps matching TRBD2 (6 bases). The V and J ends lost 4 bases and 5 bases respectively, with 10 bases between them. There are 13 residues in the CDR3. In germline, CDR1 is MDHEN, CDR2 SYDVKM. CDR3 residues: CASSSPEGDTQYF. CDR3 nucleotide sequence: TGTGCCAGCAGTTCGCCGGAGGGAGATACGCAGTATTTT.

J is TRBJ1-3 and V is TRBV7-2; D gene uncertain. This CDR3 spans 16 amino acids. CDR1 SGHTA and CDR2 FQGNSA come from the germline V gene. Trimming removed 3 bases from V and 2 bases from J, with 14 bases in between. CDR3 sequence (DNA): TGTGCCAGCAGCTTCCCGGGGATGGGGACTGGAAACACCATATATTTT. Protein sequence: CASSFPGMGTGNTIYF.

The chain carries TRBV5-6 and TRBJ2-2, with TRBD1 matching over 11 bases. The V segment lost 4 bases and the J segment 4 bases; nucleotides outside the gene matches: 3. This CDR3 is built from 15 residues. CDR1 is SGHDT, CDR2 YYEEEE, per germline. The CDR3 sequence: CASSPDRGLTGELFF. The CDR3 bases are TGTGCCAGCAGCCCGGACAGGGGGCTCACCGGGGAGCTGTTTTTT.

This clone has only a few counts. The chain joins TRBV4-1 to TRBJ1-5; TRBD1 is a possible D gene (5 bases). The CDR3 loop spans 17 amino acids. The germline V gene has CDR1 MGHRA and CDR2 YSYEKL. The V end was cut by 3 bases, the J end by 1 base, with 16 bases between. CDR3: CASSHHQGRTSNQPQHF. CDR3 coding DNA: TGCGCCAGCAGCCATCACCAGGGCCGGACGAGCAATCAGCCCCAGCATTTT.

This rearrangement joins TRBV27 to TRBJ2-5, with 12 bases identical to TRBD2. V shed 5 bases, J shed 5 bases, and the junction held 9 bases outside the gene matches. This CDR3 contains 16 residues. Germline CDR1 is MNHEY and CDR2 is SMNVEV (reference sequence). The CDR3 DNA reads TGTGCCAGCAGTGTCAGTCCGGGACTAGCGGGCGAGACCCAGTACTTC. Protein: CASSVSPGLAGETQYF.

The V gene is TRBV11-1, the J gene TRBJ2-1, with 8 nucleotides matching TRBD2. The ends lost 6 bases at V and 6 bases at J; junction bases unmatched: 16. The CDR3 runs to 17 residues. From germline, CDR1 is SGHAT and CDR2 FQDESV (reference sequence). The DNA for the CDR3 is TGTGCCAGCAGTTCCCGACTGACGGGGGGGCCTCTCAATGAGCAGTTCTTC. Translating gives CASSSRLTGGPLNEQFF.

This rearrangement joins TRBV25-1 to TRBJ1-2; the D gene is possibly TRBD1 (5 bases). CDR1 MGHDK and CDR2 SYGVNS come from the germline V gene. V was cut by 2 bases and J by 4 bases, with 14 bases left in between. The CDR3 extends over 15 amino acids. This CDR3 is CASSEGQGLLYGYTF. The CDR3 DNA is TGTGCCAGCAGTGAAGGTCAGGGCCTCCTCTATGGCTACACCTTC.

The chain has TRBV11-2 and TRBJ2-1; 12 bases map to TRBD2. Germline lookup yields CDR1 SGHAT and CDR2 FQNNGV. There are 16 residues in the CDR3. With V trimmed by 1 base and J by 9 bases, 7 bases remained unmatched. The CDR3 loop is CASSLGSTSGGREQFF. For the CDR3, the DNA is TGTGCCAGCAGCTTAGGATCGACTAGCGGGGGCCGTGAGCAGTTCTTC.